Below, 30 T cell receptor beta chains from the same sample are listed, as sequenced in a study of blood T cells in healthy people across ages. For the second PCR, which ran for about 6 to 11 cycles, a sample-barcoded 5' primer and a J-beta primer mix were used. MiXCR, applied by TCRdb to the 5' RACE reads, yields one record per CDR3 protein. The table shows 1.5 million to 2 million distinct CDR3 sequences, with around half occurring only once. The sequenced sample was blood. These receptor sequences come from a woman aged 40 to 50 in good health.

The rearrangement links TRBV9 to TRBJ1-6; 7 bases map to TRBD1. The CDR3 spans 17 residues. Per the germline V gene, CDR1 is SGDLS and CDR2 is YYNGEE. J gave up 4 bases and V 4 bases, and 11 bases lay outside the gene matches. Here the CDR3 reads CASSPGDSPTYNSPLHF. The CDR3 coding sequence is TGTGCCAGCAGCCCTGGGGACAGCCCAACTTATAATTCACCCCTCCACTTT.

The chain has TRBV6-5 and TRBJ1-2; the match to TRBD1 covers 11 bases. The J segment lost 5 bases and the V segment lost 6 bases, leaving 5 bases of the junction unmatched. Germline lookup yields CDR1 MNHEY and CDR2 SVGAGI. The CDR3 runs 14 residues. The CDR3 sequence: CASRDRGRQYGYTF. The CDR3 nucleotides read TGTGCCAGCAGGGACAGGGGGCGGCAGTATGGCTACACCTTC.

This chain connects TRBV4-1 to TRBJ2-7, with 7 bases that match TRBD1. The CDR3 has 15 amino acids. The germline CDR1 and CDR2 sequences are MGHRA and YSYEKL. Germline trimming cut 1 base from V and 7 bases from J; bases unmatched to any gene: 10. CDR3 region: CASSQVSQGVWEQYF. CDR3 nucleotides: TGCGCCAGCAGCCAAGTATCCCAGGGGGTTTGGGAGCAGTACTTC.

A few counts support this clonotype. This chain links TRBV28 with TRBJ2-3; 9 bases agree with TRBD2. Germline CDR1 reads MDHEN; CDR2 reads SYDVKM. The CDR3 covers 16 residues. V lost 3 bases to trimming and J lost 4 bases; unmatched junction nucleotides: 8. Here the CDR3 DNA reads TGTGCCAGCAGTTTGAAAGGGCGGGGGGGCTCAGATACGCAGTATTTT. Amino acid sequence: CASSLKGRGGSDTQYF.

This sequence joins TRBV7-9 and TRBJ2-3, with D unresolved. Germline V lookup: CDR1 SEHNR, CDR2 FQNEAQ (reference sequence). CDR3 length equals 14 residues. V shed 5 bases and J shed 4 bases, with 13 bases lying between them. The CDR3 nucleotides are TGTGCCAGCAGCCAGGACGGAAGTTCAGATACGCAGTATTTT. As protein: CASSQDGSSDTQYF.

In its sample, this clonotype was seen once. The CDR3 bases are TGTGCCAGCCAGAAAACACCGAACACAGATACGCAGTATTTT. Its translation is CASQKTPNTDTQYF. The chain is built from TRBV27 and TRBJ2-3; the D is unclear. V was shortened by 8 bases and J by 2 bases, with 14 bases between the two germline ends. The CDR3 has 14 residues. Germline V CDR1 and CDR2: MNHEY, SMNVEV (reference sequence).

CDR3 sequence (DNA): TGCGCCAGCAGCCAAGATTTGGGACTAGTCTTACACGAGCAGTACTTC. Translating it yields CASSQDLGLVLHEQYF. V usage is TRBV4-3 and J usage is TRBJ2-7; TRBD2 aligns across 8 bases. The V segment lost 0 bases and the J segment 5 bases; nucleotides outside the gene matches: 9. CDR1 and CDR2 (germline): LGHNA, YSLEER. CDR3 length equals 16 residues.

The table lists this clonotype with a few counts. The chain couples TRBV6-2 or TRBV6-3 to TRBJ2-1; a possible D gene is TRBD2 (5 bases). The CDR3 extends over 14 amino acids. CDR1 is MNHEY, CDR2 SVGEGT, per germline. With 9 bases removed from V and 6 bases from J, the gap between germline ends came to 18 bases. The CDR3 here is CASLTGGGSNEQFF. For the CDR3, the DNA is TGTGCCAGTCTGACCGGCGGCGGGTCCAATGAGCAGTTCTTC.

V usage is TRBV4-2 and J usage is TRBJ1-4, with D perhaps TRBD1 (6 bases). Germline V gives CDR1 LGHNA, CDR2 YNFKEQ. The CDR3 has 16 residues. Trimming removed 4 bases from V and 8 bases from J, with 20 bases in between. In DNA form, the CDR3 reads TGTGCCAGCAGCCCCTCGCGGACAGAGCAATGGGAAAAACTGTTTTTT. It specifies CASSPSRTEQWEKLFF.

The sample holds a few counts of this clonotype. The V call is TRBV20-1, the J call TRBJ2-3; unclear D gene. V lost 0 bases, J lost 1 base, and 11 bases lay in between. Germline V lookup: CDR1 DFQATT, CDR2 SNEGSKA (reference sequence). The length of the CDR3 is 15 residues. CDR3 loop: CSARDASVGTDTQYF. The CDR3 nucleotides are TGCAGTGCTAGAGATGCGTCAGTGGGCACAGATACGCAGTATTTT.

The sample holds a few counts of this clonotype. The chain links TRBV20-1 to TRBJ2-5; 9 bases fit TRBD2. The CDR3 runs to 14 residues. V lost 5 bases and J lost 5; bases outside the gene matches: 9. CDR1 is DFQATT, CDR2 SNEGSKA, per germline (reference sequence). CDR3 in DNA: TGCAGTGCTGCCCCTAGCGGGGTAATGGAGACCCAGTACTTC. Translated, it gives CSAAPSGVMETQYF.

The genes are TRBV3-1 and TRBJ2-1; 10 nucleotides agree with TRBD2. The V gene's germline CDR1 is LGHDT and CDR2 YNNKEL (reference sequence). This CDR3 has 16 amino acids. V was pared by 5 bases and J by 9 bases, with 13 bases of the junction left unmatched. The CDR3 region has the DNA TGTGCCAGCAGCAAGGAGCGGGGGGGCAATCCCGGTGAGCAGTTCTTC. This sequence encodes CASSKERGGNPGEQFF.

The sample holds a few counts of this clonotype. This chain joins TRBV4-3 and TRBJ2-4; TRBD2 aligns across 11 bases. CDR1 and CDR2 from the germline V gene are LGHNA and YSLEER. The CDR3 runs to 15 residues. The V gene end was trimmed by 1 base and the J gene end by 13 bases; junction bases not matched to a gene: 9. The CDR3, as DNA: TGCGCCAGCAGCCAAGGTGATCTAGCGGGGGGACTACAGTACTTC. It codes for CASSQGDLAGGLQYF.

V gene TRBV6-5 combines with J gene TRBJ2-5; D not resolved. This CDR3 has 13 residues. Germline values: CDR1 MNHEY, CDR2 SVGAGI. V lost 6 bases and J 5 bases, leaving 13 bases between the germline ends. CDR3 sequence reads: CASSMRLGETQYF. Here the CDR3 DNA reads TGTGCCAGCAGCATGCGGTTGGGGGAGACCCAGTACTTC.

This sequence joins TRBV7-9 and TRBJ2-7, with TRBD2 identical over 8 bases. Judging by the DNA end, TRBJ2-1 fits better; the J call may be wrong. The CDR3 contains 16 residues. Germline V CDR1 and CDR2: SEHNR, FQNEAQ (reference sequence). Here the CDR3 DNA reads TGTGCCAGCAGCTCGACCCGAGCGGGGGCTACCTACGAGCAGTTCTTC. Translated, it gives CASSSTRAGATYEQFF.

The DNA of the CDR3 is TGTGCCAGCAGTCCCCCTGGGGCTGGGGCAGATACGCAGTATTTT. Its translation: CASSPPGAGADTQYF. The rearrangement uses TRBV28 and TRBJ2-3, with D perhaps matching TRBD1 (5 bases). Between the trimmed V and J ends, which lost 5 bases and 4 bases, there was a span of 16 bases. This CDR3 region has 15 residues. Germline CDR1 MDHEN, CDR2 SYDVKM.

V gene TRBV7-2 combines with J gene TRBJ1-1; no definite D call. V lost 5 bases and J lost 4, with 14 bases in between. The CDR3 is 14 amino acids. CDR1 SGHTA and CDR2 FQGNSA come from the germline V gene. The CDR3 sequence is CASSRIRVGTEAFF. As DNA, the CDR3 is TGTGCCAGCAGCCGAATAAGGGTTGGCACTGAAGCTTTCTTT.

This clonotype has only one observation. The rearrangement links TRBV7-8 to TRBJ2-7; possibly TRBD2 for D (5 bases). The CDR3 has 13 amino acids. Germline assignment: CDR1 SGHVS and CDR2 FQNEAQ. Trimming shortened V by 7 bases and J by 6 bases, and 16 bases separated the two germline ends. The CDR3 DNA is TGTGCCAGCATCTCCGGCCTAGCCACCGAGCAGTACTTC. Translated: CASISGLATEQYF.

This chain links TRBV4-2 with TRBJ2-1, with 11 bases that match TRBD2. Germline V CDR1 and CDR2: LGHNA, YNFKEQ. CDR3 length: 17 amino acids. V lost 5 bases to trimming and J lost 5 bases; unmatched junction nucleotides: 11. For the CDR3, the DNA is TGTGCCAGCAGCGAGGTGTTAGCGGGGGGGTCCGACAATGAGCAGTTCTTC. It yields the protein CASSEVLAGGSDNEQFF.

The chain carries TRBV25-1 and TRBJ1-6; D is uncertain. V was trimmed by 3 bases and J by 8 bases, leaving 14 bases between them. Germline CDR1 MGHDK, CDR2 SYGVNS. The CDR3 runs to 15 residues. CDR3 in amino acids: CASSEAGAGDSPLHF. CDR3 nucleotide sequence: TGTGCCAGCAGTGAGGCAGGAGCCGGAGATTCACCCCTCCACTTT.

This chain's CDR3 is CASSFSGTSYEQFF. The DNA for the CDR3 is TGTGCCAGCAGCTTCTCCGGGACTAGTTATGAGCAGTTCTTC. V gene TRBV7-2 combines with J gene TRBJ2-1; 8 nucleotides match TRBD2. Trimming at V came to 3 bases and at J to 8 bases, leaving 6 bases not matched to a gene. Germline assignment: CDR1 SGHTA and CDR2 FQGNSA. This CDR3 contains 14 residues.

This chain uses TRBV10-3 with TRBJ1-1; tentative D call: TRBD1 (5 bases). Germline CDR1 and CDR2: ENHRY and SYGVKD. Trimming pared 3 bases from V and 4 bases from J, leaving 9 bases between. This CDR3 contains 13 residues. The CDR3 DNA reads TGTGCCATCAGTGATGACGGGGGCACTGAAGCTTTCTTT. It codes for CAISDDGGTEAFF.

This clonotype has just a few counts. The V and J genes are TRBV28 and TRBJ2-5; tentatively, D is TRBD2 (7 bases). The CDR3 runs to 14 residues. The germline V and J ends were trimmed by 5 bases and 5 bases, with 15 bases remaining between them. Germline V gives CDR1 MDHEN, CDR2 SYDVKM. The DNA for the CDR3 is TGTGCCAGCAGTGGCCGAGGGAGGGGGGAGACCCAGTACTTC. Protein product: CASSGRGRGETQYF.

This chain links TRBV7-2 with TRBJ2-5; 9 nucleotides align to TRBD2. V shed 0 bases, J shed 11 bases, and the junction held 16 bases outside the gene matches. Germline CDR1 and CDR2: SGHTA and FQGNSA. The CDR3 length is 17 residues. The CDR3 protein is CASSLAGGGASRNEQYF. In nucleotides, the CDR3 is TGTGCCAGCAGCTTAGCAGGCGGGGGGGCGAGTAGGAATGAGCAGTACTTC.

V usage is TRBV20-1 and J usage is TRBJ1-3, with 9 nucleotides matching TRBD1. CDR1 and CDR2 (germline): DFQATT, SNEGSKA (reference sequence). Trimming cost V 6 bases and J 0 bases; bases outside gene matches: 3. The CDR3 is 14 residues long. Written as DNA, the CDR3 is TGCAGTGCCGGGGACAGGGCCTCTGGAAACACCATATATTTT. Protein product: CSAGDRASGNTIYF.

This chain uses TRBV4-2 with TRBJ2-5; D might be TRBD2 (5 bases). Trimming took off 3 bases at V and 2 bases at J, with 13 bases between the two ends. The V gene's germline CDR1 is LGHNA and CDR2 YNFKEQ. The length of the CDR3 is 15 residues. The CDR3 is CASSQGRREQETQYF. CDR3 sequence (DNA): TGTGCCAGCAGCCAGGGAAGACGGGAACAAGAGACCCAGTACTTC.

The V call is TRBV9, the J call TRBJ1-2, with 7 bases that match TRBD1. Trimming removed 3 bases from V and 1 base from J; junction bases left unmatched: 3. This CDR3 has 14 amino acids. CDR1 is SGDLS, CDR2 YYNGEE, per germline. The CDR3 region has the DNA TGTGCCAGCAGCGACGGACAGGTTAACTATGGCTACACCTTC. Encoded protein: CASSDGQVNYGYTF.

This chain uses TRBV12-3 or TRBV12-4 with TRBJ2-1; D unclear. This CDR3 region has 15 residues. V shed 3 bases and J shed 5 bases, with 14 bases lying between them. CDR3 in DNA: TGTGCCAGCAGTTTCAGTCTCCCCCGGAACAATGAGCAGTTCTTC. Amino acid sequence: CASSFSLPRNNEQFF.

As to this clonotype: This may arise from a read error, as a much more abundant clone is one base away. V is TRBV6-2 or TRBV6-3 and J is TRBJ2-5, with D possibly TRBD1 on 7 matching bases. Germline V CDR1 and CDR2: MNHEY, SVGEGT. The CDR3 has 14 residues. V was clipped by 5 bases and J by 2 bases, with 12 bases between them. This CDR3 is CASSAGGHQETQYF. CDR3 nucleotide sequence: TGTGCCAGCAGTGCAGGGGGGCATCAAGAGACCCAGTACTTC.

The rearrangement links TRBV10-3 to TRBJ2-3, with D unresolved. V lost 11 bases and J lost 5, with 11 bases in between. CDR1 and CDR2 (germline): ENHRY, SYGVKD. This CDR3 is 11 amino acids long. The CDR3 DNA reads TGTGCCTATCCAAATGAAGATACGCAGTATTTT. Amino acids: CAYPNEDTQYF.